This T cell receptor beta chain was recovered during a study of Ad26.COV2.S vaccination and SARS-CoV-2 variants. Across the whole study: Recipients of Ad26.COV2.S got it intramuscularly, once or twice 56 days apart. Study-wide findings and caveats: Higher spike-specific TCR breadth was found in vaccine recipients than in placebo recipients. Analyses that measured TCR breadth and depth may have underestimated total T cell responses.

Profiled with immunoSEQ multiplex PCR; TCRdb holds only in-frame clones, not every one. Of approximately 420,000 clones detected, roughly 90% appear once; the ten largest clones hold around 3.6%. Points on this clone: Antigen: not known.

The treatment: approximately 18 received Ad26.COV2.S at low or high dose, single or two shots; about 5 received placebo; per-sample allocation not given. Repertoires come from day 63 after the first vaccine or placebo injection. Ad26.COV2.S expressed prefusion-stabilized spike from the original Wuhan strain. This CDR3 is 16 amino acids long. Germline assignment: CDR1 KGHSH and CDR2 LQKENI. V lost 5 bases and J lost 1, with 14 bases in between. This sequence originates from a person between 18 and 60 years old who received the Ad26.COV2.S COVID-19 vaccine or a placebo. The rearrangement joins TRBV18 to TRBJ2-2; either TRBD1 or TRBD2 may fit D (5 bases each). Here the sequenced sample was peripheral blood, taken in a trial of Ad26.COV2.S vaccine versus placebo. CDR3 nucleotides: TGTGCCAGCTCAGCAGGGCGGACTGGGAACACCGGGGAGCTGTTTTTT. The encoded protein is CASSAGRTGNTGELFF.